This T cell receptor beta chain was sequenced for a study of glioma-infiltrating T cells. The germline V gene encodes CDR1 SQVTM and CDR2 ANQGSEA. The CDR3 is 13 amino acids. Trimming removed 7 bases from V and 10 bases from J, with 22 bases in between. With regard to this clonotype: A much more abundant neighbour one base away suggests this may be a read error.

The iRepertoire nested amplicon-rescue multiplex PCR amplified TCR alpha and beta CDR3s from RNA. TCRdb used MiXCR to reprocess the multiplex PCR reads, holding one entry per CDR3 protein. The sample holds about 210,000 distinct CDR3 sequences, 25% to 35% seen once. The sequence was obtained from a human donor with low-grade glioma or glioblastoma, undergoing nonglioma brain surgery, or in good health (not recorded which). Source material: glioma tissue, nonneoplastic brain tissue, or PBMCs (not recorded which). The genes are TRBV29-1 and TRBJ1-1; D is unclear. In nucleotides, the CDR3 is TGCAGCGGCCAAGGACCTGGATCGGGTGGAGCTTTCTTT. It codes for CSGQGPGSGGAFF.